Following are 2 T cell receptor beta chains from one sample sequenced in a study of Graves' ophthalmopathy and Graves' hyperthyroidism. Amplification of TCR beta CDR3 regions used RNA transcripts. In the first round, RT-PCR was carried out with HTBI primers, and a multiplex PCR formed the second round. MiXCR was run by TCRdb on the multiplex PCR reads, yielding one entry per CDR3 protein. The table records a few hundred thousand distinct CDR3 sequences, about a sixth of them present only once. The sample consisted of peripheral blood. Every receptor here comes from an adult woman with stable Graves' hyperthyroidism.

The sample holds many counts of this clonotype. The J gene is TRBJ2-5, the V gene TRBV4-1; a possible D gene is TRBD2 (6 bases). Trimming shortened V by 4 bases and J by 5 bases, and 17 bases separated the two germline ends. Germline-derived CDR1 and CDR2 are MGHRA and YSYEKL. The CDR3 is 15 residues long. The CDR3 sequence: CASSLGPGSGETQYF. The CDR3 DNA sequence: TGCGCCAGCAGCCTTGGGCCGGGAAGCGGGGAGACCCAGTACTTC.

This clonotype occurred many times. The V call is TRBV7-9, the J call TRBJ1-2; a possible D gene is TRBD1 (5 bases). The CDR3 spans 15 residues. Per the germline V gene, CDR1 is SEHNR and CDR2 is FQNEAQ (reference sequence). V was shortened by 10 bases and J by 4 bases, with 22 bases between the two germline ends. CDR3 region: CAISPWAGSIYGYTF. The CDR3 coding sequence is TGTGCCATTTCACCATGGGCAGGGAGTATCTATGGCTACACCTTC.